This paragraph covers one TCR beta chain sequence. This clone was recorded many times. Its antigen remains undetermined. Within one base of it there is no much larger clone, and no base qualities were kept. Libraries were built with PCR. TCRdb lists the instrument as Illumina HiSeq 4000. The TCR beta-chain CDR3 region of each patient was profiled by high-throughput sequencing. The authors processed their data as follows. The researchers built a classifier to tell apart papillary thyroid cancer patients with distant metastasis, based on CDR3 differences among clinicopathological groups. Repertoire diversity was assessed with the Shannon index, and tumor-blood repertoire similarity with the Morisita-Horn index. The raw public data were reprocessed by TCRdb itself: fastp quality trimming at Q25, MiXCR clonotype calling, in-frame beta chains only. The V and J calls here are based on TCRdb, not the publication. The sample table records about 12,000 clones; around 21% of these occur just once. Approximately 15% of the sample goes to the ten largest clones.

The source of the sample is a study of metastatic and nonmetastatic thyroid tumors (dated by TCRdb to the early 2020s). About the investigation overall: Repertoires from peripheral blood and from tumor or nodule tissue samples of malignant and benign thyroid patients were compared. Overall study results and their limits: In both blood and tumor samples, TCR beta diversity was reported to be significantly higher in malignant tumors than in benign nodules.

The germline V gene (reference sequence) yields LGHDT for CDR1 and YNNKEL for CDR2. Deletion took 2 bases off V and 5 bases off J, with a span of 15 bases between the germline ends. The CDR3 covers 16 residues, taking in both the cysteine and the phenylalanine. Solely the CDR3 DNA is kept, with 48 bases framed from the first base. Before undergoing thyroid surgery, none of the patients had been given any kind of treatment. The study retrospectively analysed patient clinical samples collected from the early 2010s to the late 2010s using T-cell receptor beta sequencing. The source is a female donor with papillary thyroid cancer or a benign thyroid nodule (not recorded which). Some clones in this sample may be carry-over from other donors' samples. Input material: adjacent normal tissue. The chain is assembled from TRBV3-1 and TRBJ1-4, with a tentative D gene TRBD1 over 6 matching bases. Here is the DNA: TGTGCCAGCAGCCAATTAAGGGGGGGGATCAATGAAAAACTGTTTTTT. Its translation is CASSQLRGGINEKLFF.